The 29 T cell receptor beta chains presented below share a single source sample, sequenced in a study of T cell repertoires in cytomegalovirus infection (dated by TCRdb to the late 2010s). Reads for this sample came from an Illumina HiSeq 1500. TCRdb reran the public reads through fastp at Q25 and MiXCR, keeping productive beta chains. Entries that share a CDR3 protein sequence are merged under the most common genes and DNA. The sample records 76,000 or so distinct CDR3 sequences, 3.5% to 4.5% of which are singletons. 4% to 5.5% of the sample comes from the top ten. Specimen: PBMCs. All receptors derive from a human donor in good health (CMV status not recorded). Some clones in this sample may be carry-over from other donors' samples.

Ten or more counts support this clonotype. The V call is TRBV5-6, the J call TRBJ2-3; 8 nucleotides line up with TRBD1. The CDR3 totals 14 residues. Germline V CDR1 and CDR2: SGHDT, YYEEEE. V shed 4 bases, J shed 2 bases, and the junction held 3 bases outside the gene matches. CDR3 DNA: TGTGCCAGCAGCACTCAGGGGGCCACAGATACGCAGTATTTT. Its translation: CASSTQGATDTQYF.

This clonotype has at least ten counts. The rearrangement uses TRBV28 and TRBJ2-4; tentative D call: TRBD2 (6 bases). Germline V CDR1 and CDR2: MDHEN, SYDVKM. CDR3 length: 16 residues. V shed 1 base and J shed 0 bases, with 10 bases lying between them. CDR3 in amino acids: CASSLFSGGAKNIQYF. The CDR3, as DNA: TGTGCCAGCAGTTTATTTAGCGGTGGAGCCAAAAACATTCAGTACTTC.

This clonotype was seen ten or more times. The chain combines TRBV7-2 with TRBJ2-1; D gene uncertain. The V end was cut by 3 bases, the J end by 1 base, with 10 bases between. Germline CDR1 is SGHTA and CDR2 is FQGNSA. The CDR3 has 15 residues. The CDR3, as DNA: TGTGCCAGCAGCTTCGGACCGATTTCCTACAATGAGCAGTTCTTC. Its protein is CASSFGPISYNEQFF.

This clonotype has ten or more counts. This sequence joins TRBV11-2 and TRBJ1-6; 7 bases agree with TRBD1. The trim removed 2 bases at V and 5 bases at J, leaving 6 bases unmatched. CDR1 and CDR2 from the germline V gene are SGHAT and FQNNGV. The CDR3 totals 16 residues. CDR3 coding DNA: TGTGCCAGCAGCTTATCCGGGACAGTGAATAATTCACCCCTCCACTTT. Protein sequence: CASSLSGTVNNSPLHF.

The sample holds many counts of this clonotype. V and J are TRBV7-8 and TRBJ1-6, with a tentative D call TRBD1 (5 bases). Germline V CDR1 and CDR2: SGHVS, FQNEAQ. The CDR3 length is 14 residues. Trimming removed 8 bases from V and 9 bases from J, with 17 bases in between. DNA for the CDR3: TGTGCCAGCTCCACCCGGGACCGCGCTTCACCCCTCCACTTT. It specifies CASSTRDRASPLHF.

This clonotype was counted at least ten times. The genes are TRBV7-8 and TRBJ2-7; 14 positions agree with TRBD2. This CDR3 comprises 16 residues. CDR1 is SGHVS and CDR2 is FQNEAQ in the germline V gene. V gave up 5 bases and J gave up 3 bases; unmatched junction bases: 6. The CDR3 sequence is CASSLRTSGGIYEQYF. DNA of the CDR3: TGTGCCAGCAGCCTTCGGACTAGCGGGGGGATCTACGAGCAGTACTTC.

This clonotype appeared many times. The chain links TRBV7-2 to TRBJ1-5, with a possible D match to TRBD1 (6 bases). V dropped 7 bases and J dropped 3 bases, with 13 bases sitting between them. Germline V lookup: CDR1 SGHTA, CDR2 FQGNSA. CDR3 length: 14 residues. The CDR3 loop is CASTRGGPNQPQHF. The CDR3 region has the DNA TGTGCCAGCACCAGAGGGGGGCCCAATCAGCCCCAGCATTTT.

This clonotype was observed at least ten times. This chain joins TRBV6-6 and TRBJ2-2; TRBD2 is a possible D gene (5 bases). The germline CDR1 and CDR2 sequences are MNHNY and SVGAGI (reference sequence). CDR3 length: 14 residues. V gave up 6 bases and J gave up 3 bases, with 11 bases separating them. CDR3 in DNA: TGTGCCAGCAGCTTAGCGCGGCACACCGGGGAGCTGTTTTTT. The encoded protein is CASSLARHTGELFF.

This clonotype was seen ten or more times. The V call is TRBV5-5, the J call TRBJ1-5; 7 nucleotides agree with TRBD1. With V trimmed by 5 bases and J by 0 bases, 17 bases remained unmatched. CDR3 length: 19 amino acids. Germline values: CDR1 SGHKS, CDR2 YYEKEE (reference sequence). DNA of the CDR3: TGTGCCAGCAGGCCTGCCAGCGGGACAGACGACTATAGCAATCAGCCCCAGCATTTT. Protein: CASRPASGTDDYSNQPQHF.

This clonotype was detected many times. V gene TRBV7-9 combines with J gene TRBJ2-2; the match to TRBD1 covers 7 bases. CDR3 size: 15 residues. Germline assignment: CDR1 SEHNR and CDR2 FQNEAQ (reference sequence). V lost 4 bases to trimming and J lost 1 base; unmatched junction nucleotides: 3. The CDR3 reads CASSSRTGNTGELFF. The DNA for the CDR3 is TGTGCCAGCAGCTCTCGGACAGGGAACACCGGGGAGCTGTTTTTT.

This clonotype was seen at least ten times. The chain joins TRBV18 to TRBJ2-5; D gene unclear. The V end was cut by 0 bases, the J end by 5 bases, with 7 bases between. Germline lookup yields CDR1 KGHSH and CDR2 LQKENI. The CDR3 is made up of 13 amino acids. The CDR3 loop is CASSPPSEETQYF. The CDR3 DNA sequence: TGTGCCAGCTCACCACCTTCGGAGGAGACCCAGTACTTC.

This clonotype has at least ten counts. This chain links TRBV6-2 or TRBV6-3 with TRBJ2-1; D unclear. This CDR3 region has 14 residues. V lost 0 bases and J 10 bases, leaving 13 bases between the germline ends. CDR1 and CDR2 from the germline V gene are MNHEY and SVGEGT. CDR3 sequence (DNA): TGTGCCAGCAGTTACTCCGCCCTCAACGGGGAGCAGTTCTTC. Translating it yields CASSYSALNGEQFF.

This clonotype was detected many times. The V and J genes are TRBV20-1 and TRBJ2-7, with D hard to call. The CDR3 totals 12 residues. V was cut by 6 bases and J by 3 bases, with 12 bases left in between. Germline lookup yields CDR1 DFQATT and CDR2 SNEGSKA (reference sequence). DNA of the CDR3: TGCAGTGCCCACCCCGCCCACTACGAGCAGTACTTC. It codes for CSAHPAHYEQYF.

In its sample, this clonotype was seen many times. The chain uses TRBV7-6 and TRBJ1-4; D possibly corresponds to TRBD1 (5 bases). The CDR3 contains 14 residues. V was trimmed by 1 base and J by 6 bases, leaving 9 bases between them. Germline CDR1 SGHVS, CDR2 FNYEAQ. In DNA form, the CDR3 reads TGTGCCAGCAGCTTAGAACCGGGGGATGAAAAACTGTTTTTT. Translation gives CASSLEPGDEKLFF. Supplemented by reference TRBV7-6 and TRBJ1-4, the full variable domain reads GAGVSQSPRYKVTKRGQDVALRCDPISGHVSLYWYRQALGQGPEFLTYFNYEAQQDKSGLPNDRFSAERPEGSISTLTIQRTEQRDSAMYRCASSLEPGDEKLFFGSGTQLSVL.

This clonotype was recorded many times. The genes are TRBV18 and TRBJ1-5; 7 nucleotides match TRBD1. The V gene end was trimmed by 2 bases and the J gene end by 3 bases; junction bases not matched to a gene: 1. CDR1 is KGHSH, CDR2 LQKENI, per germline. The CDR3 runs to 14 residues. CDR3 bases: TGTGCCAGCTCACCAGGGACAGTCAATCAGCCCCAGCATTTT. Its translation is CASSPGTVNQPQHF. The whole variable domain, filled in from reference TRBV18 and TRBJ1-5, reads NAGVMQNPRHLVRRRGQEARLRCSPMKGHSHVYWYRQLPEEGLKFMVYLQKENIIDESGMPKERFSAEFPKEGPSILRIQQVVRGDSAAYFCASSPGTVNQPQHFGDGTRLSIL.

DNA of the CDR3: TGTGCCAGCAGCTTAGTCAGCGGGGGGCCCCCCGATGAGCAGTTCTTC. Translation gives CASSLVSGGPPDEQFF. The chain couples TRBV7-2 to TRBJ2-1, with 9 bases lining up with TRBD2. V dropped 1 base and J dropped 8; count of bases not matched to a gene: 9. This CDR3 spans 16 amino acids. Germline V gives CDR1 SGHTA, CDR2 FQGNSA. The full variable domain, its missing parts supplied by reference TRBV7-2 and TRBJ2-1, is GAGVSQSPSNKVTEKGKDVELRCDPISGHTALYWYRQSLGQGLEFLIYFQGNSAPDKSGLPSDRFSAERTGGSVSTLTIQRTQQEDSAVYLCASSLVSGGPPDEQFFGPGTRLTVL.

This clonotype was detected many times. The chain recombines TRBV6-2 or TRBV6-3 with TRBJ1-2, with D maybe TRBD1 (5 bases). The V end lost 2 bases, the J end lost 5 bases, and 12 bases lay between the germline ends. CDR1 and CDR2 (germline): MNHEY, SVGEGT. The CDR3 is 14 residues long. CDR3 DNA: TGTGCCAGCAGTTACCAGGGAGGCCCTTATGGCTACACCTTC. This sequence encodes CASSYQGGPYGYTF.

This clonotype was detected many times. V usage is TRBV2 and J usage is TRBJ1-1; possibly TRBD1 for D (5 bases). The CDR3 has 15 amino acids. Trimming took off 3 bases at V and 4 bases at J, with 15 bases between the two ends. Germline-derived CDR1 and CDR2 are SNHLY and FYNNEI. In DNA form, the CDR3 reads TGTGCCAGCAGTGAGTCAGGGAGGATGGGCACTGAAGCTTTCTTT. Translation: CASSESGRMGTEAFF.

This clonotype was counted many times. This sequence joins TRBV4-3 and TRBJ2-1, with 16 nucleotides matching TRBD2. CDR1 and CDR2 from the germline V gene are LGHNA and YSLEER. The J segment lost 0 bases and the V segment lost 4 bases, leaving 9 bases of the junction unmatched. This CDR3 contains 20 residues. CDR3 region: CASSPTGTSGGASSYNEQFF. The CDR3 DNA sequence: TGCGCCAGCAGCCCAACCGGGACTAGCGGGGGGGCGAGCTCCTACAATGAGCAGTTCTTC.

This clonotype was seen at least ten times. This rearrangement joins TRBV5-1 to TRBJ2-7; 9 nucleotides match TRBD1. V was pared by 2 bases and J by 3 bases, with 9 bases of the junction left unmatched. The CDR3 contains 16 residues. CDR1 SGHRS and CDR2 YFSETQ come from the germline V gene. The CDR3 sequence: CASSFYSTGGGYEQYF. The DNA of the CDR3 is TGCGCCAGCAGCTTTTACTCCACAGGGGGCGGCTACGAGCAGTACTTC.

In its sample, this clonotype was seen many times. The chain uses TRBV5-1 and TRBJ2-6; weak D call: TRBD2 (7 bases). The V gene lost 4 bases and the J gene lost 2 bases, with 13 bases spanning the gap. Germline assignment: CDR1 SGHRS and CDR2 YFSETQ. This CDR3 is built from 16 residues. CDR3 in amino acids: CASSPLGGPGANVLTF. CDR3 bases: TGCGCCAGCAGCCCGTTGGGGGGGCCTGGGGCCAACGTCCTGACTTTC.

This clonotype occurred many times. This chain links TRBV7-8 with TRBJ1-3; no reliable D call. Germline V gives CDR1 SGHVS, CDR2 FQNEAQ. The CDR3 sequence is 17 residues long. V was cut by 5 bases and J by 2 bases, with 19 bases left in between. The CDR3 DNA reads as TGTGCCAGCAGCGACCGTCCCCGAGATTCTGCTGGAAACACCATATATTTT. Its translation: CASSDRPRDSAGNTIYF.

This clonotype was recorded at least ten times. The chain recombines TRBV15 with TRBJ2-1; D may be TRBD1 or TRBD2 (5 bases each). CDR3 length equals 14 residues. V gave up 3 bases and J gave up 4 bases, with 10 bases separating them. Germline CDR1 and CDR2: LNHNV and YYDKDF (reference sequence). The CDR3 DNA follows: TGTGCCACCAGCAGTGGGGACGGGTACAATGAGCAGTTCTTC. Translating gives CATSSGDGYNEQFF.

This chain connects TRBV4-1 to TRBJ2-3; D is perhaps TRBD1 (6 bases). V shed 2 bases and J shed 4 bases, with 16 bases lying between them. CDR3 length equals 16 residues. Per germline, CDR1 MGHRA and CDR2 YSYEKL. CDR3 sequence (DNA): TGCGCCAGCAGCCAATTCACAGGGACGGGGTCAGATACGCAGTATTTT. It codes for CASSQFTGTGSDTQYF.

By its share, this clonotype is medium-sized. The rearrangement joins TRBV7-8 to TRBJ2-7; D possibly corresponds to TRBD2 (7 bases). The CDR3 has 15 residues. Trimming took 1 base from V and 2 from J, leaving 12 bases between them. Germline lookup yields CDR1 SGHVS and CDR2 FQNEAQ. The CDR3 bases are TGTGCCAGCAGCTTAGGATTGCGGGGGCCCTACGAGCAGTACTTC. This encodes CASSLGLRGPYEQYF.

This clonotype showed up many times. V and J are TRBV6-2 or TRBV6-3 and TRBJ1-2, with 7 nucleotides matching TRBD1. CDR3 length: 16 residues. The V and J ends lost 2 bases and 4 bases, in that order; junction bases with no gene match: 10. The V gene's germline CDR1 is MNHEY and CDR2 SVGEGT. Here the CDR3 DNA reads TGTGCCAGCAGTTACGGGATGGACAGGACCGGCTATGGCTACACCTTC. This sequence encodes CASSYGMDRTGYGYTF.

This clonotype was counted many times. The chain links TRBV7-8 to TRBJ2-7, with D maybe TRBD2 (6 bases). Between the trimmed V and J ends, which lost 5 bases and 1 base, there was a span of 15 bases. The length of the CDR3 is 15 residues. Germline CDR1 reads SGHVS; CDR2 reads FQNEAQ. In nucleotides, the CDR3 is TGTGCCAGCAGCGCGGGATGGATCCTTTCCTACGAGCAGTACTTC. This encodes CASSAGWILSYEQYF.

This clonotype has a count of ten or more. The V and J genes are TRBV7-7 and TRBJ1-5; possible D gene TRBD1, 5 bases. The CDR3 has 13 amino acids. V was shortened by 2 bases and J by 7 bases, with 9 bases between the two germline ends. Germline CDR1 SSHAT, CDR2 FNYEAQ (reference sequence). This chain's CDR3 is CASSLSRDQPQHF. Here the CDR3 DNA reads TGTGCCAGCAGCTTATCCAGGGACCAGCCCCAGCATTTT.

Many counts were recorded for this clonotype. The chain uses TRBV7-2 and TRBJ2-3, with a tentative D call TRBD2 (5 bases). V was trimmed by 2 bases and J by 4 bases, leaving 10 bases between them. The germline V gene has CDR1 SGHTA and CDR2 FQGNSA. This CDR3 is built from 14 residues. Written as DNA, the CDR3 is TGTGCCAGCAGCTTACCACTAGTGTCAGATACGCAGTATTTT. Translation: CASSLPLVSDTQYF.